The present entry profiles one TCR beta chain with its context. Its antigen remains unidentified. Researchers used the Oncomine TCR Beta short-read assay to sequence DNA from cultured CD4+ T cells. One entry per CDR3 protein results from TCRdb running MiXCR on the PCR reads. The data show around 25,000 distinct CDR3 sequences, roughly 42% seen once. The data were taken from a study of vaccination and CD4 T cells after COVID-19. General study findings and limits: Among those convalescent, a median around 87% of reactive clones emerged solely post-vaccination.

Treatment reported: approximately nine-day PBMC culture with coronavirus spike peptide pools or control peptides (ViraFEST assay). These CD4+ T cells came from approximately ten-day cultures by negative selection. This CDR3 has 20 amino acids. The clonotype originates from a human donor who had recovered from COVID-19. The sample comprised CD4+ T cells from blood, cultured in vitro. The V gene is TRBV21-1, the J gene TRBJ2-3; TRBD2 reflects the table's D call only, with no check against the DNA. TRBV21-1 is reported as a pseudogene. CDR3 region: CASSKAVYRGRAFRTDTQYF. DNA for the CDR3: TGTGCCAGCAGCAAAGCGGTGTATAGGGGGAGGGCCTTCCGCACAGATACGCAGTATTTT.